Below, one T cell receptor beta chain is given with its context. Trimming took off 5 bases at V and 1 base at J, with 9 bases between the two ends. This CDR3 region has 14 residues. Per germline, CDR1 SGHVS and CDR2 FQNEAQ. Measured with immunoSEQ multiplex PCR; TCRdb has only the in-frame clones, and not every one. Of some 140,000 clones listed, roughly four fifths are singletons. This specimen belongs to a study of blood T cell repertoires in COVID-19. The sequenced material came from peripheral blood. The gene calls are TRBV7-8 and TRBJ2-1, with D perhaps matching TRBD2 (6 bases). This clonotype was sampled from a woman aged 55-70 years with acute or convalescent COVID-19. The CDR3 protein is CASSQEGSYNEQFF. CDR3 coding DNA: TGTGCCAGCAGCCAGGAGGGGTCCTACAATGAGCAGTTCTTC.